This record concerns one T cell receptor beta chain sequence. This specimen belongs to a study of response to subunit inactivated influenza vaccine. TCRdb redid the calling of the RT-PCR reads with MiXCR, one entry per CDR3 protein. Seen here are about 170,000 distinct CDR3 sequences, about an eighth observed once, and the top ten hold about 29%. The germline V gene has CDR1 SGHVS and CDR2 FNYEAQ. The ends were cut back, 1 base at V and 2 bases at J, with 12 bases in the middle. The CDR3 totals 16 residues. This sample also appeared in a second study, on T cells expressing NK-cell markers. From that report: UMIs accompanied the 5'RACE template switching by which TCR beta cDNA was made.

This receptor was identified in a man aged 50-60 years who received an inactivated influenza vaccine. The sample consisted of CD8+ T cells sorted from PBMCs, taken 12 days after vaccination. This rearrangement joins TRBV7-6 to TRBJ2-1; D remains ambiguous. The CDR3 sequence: CASSLVLAEPYNEQFF. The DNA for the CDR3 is TGTGCCAGCAGCTTAGTCTTGGCGGAACCCTACAATGAGCAGTTCTTC.